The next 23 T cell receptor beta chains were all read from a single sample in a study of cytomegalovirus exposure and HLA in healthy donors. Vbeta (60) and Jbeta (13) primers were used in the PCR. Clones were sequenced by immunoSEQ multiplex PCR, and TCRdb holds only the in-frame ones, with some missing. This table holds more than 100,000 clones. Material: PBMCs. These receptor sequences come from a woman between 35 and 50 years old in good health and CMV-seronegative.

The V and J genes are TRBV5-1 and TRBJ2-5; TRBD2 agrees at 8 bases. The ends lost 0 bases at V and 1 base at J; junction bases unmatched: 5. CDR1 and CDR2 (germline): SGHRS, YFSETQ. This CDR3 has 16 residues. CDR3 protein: CASSLGAGAFQETQYF. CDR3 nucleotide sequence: TGCGCCAGCAGCTTGGGAGCGGGGGCTTTCCAAGAGACCCAGTACTTC.

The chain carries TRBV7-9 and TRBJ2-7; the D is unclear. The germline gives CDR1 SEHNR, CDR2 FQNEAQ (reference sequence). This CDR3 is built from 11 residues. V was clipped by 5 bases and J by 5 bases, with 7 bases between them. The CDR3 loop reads CASSRTDEQYF. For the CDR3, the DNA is TGTGCCAGCAGCCGTACTGACGAGCAGTACTTC.

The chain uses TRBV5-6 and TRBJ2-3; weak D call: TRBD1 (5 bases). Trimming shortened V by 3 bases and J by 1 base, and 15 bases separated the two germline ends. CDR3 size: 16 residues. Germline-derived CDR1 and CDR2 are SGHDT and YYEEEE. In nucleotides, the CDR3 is TGTGCCAGCAGCTATTACAGGTTTCAGGGCACAGATACGCAGTATTTT. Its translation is CASSYYRFQGTDTQYF. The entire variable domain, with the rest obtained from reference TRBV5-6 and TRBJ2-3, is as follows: DAGVTQSPTHLIKTRGQQVTLRCSPKSGHDTVSWYQQALGQGPQFIFQYYEEEERQRGNFPDRFSGHQFPNYSSELNVNALLLGDSALYLCASSYYRFQGTDTQYFGPGTRLTVL.

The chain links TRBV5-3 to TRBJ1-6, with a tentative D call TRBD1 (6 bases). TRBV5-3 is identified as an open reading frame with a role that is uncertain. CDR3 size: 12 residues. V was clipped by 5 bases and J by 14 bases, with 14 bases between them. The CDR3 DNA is TGTGCCAGAAGGTACAGGGAAGAAGCCCTCCACTTT. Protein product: CARRYREEALHF.

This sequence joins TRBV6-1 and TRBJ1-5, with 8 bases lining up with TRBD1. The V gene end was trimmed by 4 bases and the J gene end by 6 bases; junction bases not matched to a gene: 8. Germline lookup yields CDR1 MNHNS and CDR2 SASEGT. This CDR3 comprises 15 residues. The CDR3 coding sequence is TGTGCCAGCAGTGTCGACGGACAGGGTTTTCAGCCCCAGCATTTT. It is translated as CASSVDGQGFQPQHF.

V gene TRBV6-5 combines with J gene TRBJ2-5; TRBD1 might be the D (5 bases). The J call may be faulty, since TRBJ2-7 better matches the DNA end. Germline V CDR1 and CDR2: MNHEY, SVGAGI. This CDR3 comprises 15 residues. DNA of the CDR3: TGTGCCAGCATCCTACAGGCGAAGATCTTTTACGAGCAGTACTTC. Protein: CASILQAKIFYEQYF.

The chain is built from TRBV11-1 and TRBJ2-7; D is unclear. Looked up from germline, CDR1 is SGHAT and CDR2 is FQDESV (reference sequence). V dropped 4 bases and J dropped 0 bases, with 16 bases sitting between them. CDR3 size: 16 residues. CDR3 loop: CASSSLSVAVSYEQYF. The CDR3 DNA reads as TGTGCCAGCAGCTCCCTCTCCGTCGCAGTCTCCTACGAGCAGTACTTC.

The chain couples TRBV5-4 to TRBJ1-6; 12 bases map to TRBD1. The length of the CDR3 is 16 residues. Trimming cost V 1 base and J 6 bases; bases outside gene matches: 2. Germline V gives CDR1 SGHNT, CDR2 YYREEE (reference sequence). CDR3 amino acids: CASSLLGQGANSPLHF. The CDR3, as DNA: TGTGCCAGCAGCTTGTTGGGACAGGGGGCTAATTCACCCCTCCACTTT.

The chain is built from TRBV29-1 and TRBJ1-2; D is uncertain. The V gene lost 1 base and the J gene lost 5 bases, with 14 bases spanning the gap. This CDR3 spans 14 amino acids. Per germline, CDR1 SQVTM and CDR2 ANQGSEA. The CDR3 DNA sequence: TGCAGCGTTGAAGGTTACGGCAGGTTATATGGCTACACCTTC. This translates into CSVEGYGRLYGYTF.

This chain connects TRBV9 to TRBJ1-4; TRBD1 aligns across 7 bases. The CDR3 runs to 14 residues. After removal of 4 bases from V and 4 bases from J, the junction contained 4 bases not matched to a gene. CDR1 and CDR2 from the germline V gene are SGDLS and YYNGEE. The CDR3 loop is CASSRGGYNEKLFF. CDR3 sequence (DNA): TGTGCCAGCAGCCGAGGGGGCTATAATGAAAAACTGTTTTTT.

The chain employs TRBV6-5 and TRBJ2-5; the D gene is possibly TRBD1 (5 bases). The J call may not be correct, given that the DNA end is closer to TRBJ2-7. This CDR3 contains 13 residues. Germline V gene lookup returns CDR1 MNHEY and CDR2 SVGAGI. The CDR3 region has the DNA TGTGCCAGCAGTCGGCAGGGTTCCTACGAGCAGTACTTC. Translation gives CASSRQGSYEQYF.

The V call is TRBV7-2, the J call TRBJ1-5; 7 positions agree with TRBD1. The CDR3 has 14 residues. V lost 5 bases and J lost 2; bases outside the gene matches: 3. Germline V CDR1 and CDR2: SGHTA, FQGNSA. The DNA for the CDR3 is TGTGCCAGCAGCACGACAGGGCGCAATCAGCCCCAGCATTTT. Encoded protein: CASSTTGRNQPQHF.

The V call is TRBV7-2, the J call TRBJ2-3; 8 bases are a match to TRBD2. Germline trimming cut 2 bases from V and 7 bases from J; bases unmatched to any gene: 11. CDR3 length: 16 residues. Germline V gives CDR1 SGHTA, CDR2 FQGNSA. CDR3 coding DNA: TGTGCCAGCAGCTTATACCGCGGGGGGTCCTCTTATACGCAGTATTTT. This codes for CASSLYRGGSSYTQYF.

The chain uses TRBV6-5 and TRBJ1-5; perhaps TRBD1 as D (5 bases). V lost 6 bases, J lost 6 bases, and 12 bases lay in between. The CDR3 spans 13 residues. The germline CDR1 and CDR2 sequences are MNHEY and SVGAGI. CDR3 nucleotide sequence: TGTGCCAGCAGGCCTTGGGGCGGTCAGCCCCAGCATTTT. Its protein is CASRPWGGQPQHF.

DNA of the CDR3: TGTGCCAGCAGGGAACAGGGAGAATCTGGTTATGGCTACACCTTC. It codes for CASREQGESGYGYTF. V is TRBV28 and J is TRBJ1-2; TRBD1 might be the D (6 bases). This CDR3 is 15 amino acids long. In germline, CDR1 is MDHEN, CDR2 SYDVKM. The V and J ends lost 6 bases and 5 bases respectively, with 19 bases between them.

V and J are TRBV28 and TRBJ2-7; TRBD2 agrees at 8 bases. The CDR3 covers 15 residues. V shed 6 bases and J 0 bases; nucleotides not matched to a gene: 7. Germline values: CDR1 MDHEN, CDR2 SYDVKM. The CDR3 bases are TGTGCCAGCAGGGACTCTAGCGGGTTCTCCTACGAGCAGTACTTC. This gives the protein CASRDSSGFSYEQYF.

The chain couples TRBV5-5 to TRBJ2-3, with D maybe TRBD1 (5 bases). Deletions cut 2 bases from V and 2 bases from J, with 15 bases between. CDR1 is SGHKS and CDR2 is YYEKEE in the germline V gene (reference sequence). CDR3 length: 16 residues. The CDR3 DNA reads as TGTGCCAGCAGCTTTGATCTGGGGCGCGTCACAGATACGCAGTATTTT. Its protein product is CASSFDLGRVTDTQYF.

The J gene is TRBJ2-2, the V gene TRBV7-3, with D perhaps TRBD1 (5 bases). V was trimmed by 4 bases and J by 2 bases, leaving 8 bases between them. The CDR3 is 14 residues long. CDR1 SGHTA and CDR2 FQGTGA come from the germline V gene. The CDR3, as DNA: TGTGCCAGCAGCTATGACAGAAACACCGGGGAGCTGTTTTTT. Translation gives CASSYDRNTGELFF.

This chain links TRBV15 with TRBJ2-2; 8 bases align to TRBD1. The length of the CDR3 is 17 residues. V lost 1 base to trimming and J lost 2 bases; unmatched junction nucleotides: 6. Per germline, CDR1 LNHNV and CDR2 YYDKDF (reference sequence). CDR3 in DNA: TGTGCCACCAGCAGAGCTGCAGGGGGCCCTAACACCGGGGAGCTGTTTTTT. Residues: CATSRAAGGPNTGELFF.

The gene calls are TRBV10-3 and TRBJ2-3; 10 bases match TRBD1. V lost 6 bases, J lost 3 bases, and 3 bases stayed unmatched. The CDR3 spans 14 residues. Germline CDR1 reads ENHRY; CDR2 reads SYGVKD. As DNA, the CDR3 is TGTGCCATCAGCCCGGGACAGGGGACAGATACGCAGTATTTT. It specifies CAISPGQGTDTQYF.

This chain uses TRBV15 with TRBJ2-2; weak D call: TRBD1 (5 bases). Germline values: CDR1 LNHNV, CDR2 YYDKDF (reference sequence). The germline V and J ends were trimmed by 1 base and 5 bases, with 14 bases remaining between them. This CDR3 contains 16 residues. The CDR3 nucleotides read TGTGCCACCAGCAGAGGGAAGGACACTCAGACCGGGGAGCTGTTTTTT. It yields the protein CATSRGKDTQTGELFF. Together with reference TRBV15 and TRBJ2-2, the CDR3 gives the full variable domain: DAMVIQNPRYQVTQFGKPVTLSCSQTLNHNVMYWYQQKSSQAPKLLFHYYDKDFNNEADTPDNFQSRRPNTSFCFLDIRSPGLGDTAMYLCATSRGKDTQTGELFFGEGSRLTVL.

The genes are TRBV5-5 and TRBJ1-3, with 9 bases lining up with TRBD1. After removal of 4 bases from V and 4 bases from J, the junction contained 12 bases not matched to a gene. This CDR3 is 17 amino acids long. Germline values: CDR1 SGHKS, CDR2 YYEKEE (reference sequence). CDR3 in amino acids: CASSPGPQGARGNTIYF. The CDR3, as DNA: TGTGCCAGCAGCCCGGGGCCACAGGGGGCGAGAGGAAACACCATATATTTT. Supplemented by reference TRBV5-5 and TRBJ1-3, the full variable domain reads DAGVTQSPTHLIKTRGQQVTLRCSPISGHKSVSWYQQVLGQGPQFIFQYYEKEERGRGNFPDRFSARQFPNYSSELNVNALLLGDSALYLCASSPGPQGARGNTIYFGEGSWLTVV.

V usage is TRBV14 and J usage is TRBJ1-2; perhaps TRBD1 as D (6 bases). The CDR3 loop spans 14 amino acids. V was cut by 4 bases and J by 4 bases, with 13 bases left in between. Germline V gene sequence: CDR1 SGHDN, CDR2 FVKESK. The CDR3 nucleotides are TGTGCCAGCAGCCCTTGGACAGAGACCTATGGCTACACCTTC. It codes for CASSPWTETYGYTF.